This TCR beta chain is from a study of cytomegalovirus exposure and HLA in healthy donors. Study as a whole: Of some 400 genotyped donors, roughly 80% clustered with self-reported Caucasian donors. Study conclusions and caveats: Later, an analysis showed that TCR beta chains associated with HLA were more clonally expanded than others that were equally common. Most CMV-associated TCR beta chains appeared HLA-restricted in a later analysis.

This clone was counted once. Its specificity is unknown. PCR was performed using 60 Vbeta and 13 Jbeta primers. In the original analysis: An analysis that came later counted 70 million to 100 million unique TCR beta chains, approximately 9.9 million shared. Method: immunoSEQ multiplex PCR; TCRdb's copy keeps in-frame clones and lacks some. V and J calls and clone size are as listed in that table; D and trimming were resolved from the DNA. The data contain 120,000 or so clones, roughly 80% of them singletons. CDR1 is SGHRS and CDR2 is YFSETQ in the germline V gene. The CDR3 has 15 amino acids. Trimming removed 0 bases at V and 0 bases at J, with 10 bases between.

The sequence was collected from a man between 25 and 39 years old in good health and CMV-seronegative. This chain connects TRBV5-1 to TRBJ2-7, with D possibly TRBD2 on 5 matching bases. The sample consisted of PBMCs. CDR3: CASSLVGASSYEQYF. Written as DNA, the CDR3 is TGCGCCAGCAGCTTGGTGGGAGCAAGCTCCTACGAGCAGTACTTC.